The next 11 T cell receptor beta chains were all read from a single sample in a study of Ad26.COV2.S vaccination and SARS-CoV-2 variants. As to treatment: around 19 received Ad26.COV2.S at low or high dose, single or two shots; roughly five received placebo; per-sample allocation not given. Specimen acquisition occurred on day 63 following the initial vaccine or placebo injection. Libraries were prepared by immunoSEQ multiplex PCR; TCRdb keeps only in-frame clonotypes and omits some of them. Here the sample spans about 450,000 clones, 80% to 90% being singletons. Sequenced here: peripheral blood, sampled in a trial of Ad26.COV2.S vaccine versus placebo. Every receptor here comes from a person between 18 and 59 years old who received the Ad26.COV2.S COVID-19 vaccine or a placebo.

The chain carries TRBV13 and TRBJ2-3, with 8 bases aligning to TRBD2. CDR3 length equals 14 residues. The trim removed 4 bases at V and 5 bases at J, leaving 5 bases unmatched. Per the germline V gene, CDR1 is PRHDT and CDR2 is FYEKMQ (reference sequence). The CDR3 reads CASSSPLAGDTQYF. CDR3 sequence (DNA): TGTGCCAGCAGCTCCCCTCTAGCGGGAGATACGCAGTATTTT.

V usage is TRBV9 and J usage is TRBJ1-6, with D perhaps TRBD1 (5 bases). This CDR3 spans 15 amino acids. Looked up from germline, CDR1 is SGDLS and CDR2 is YYNGEE. Deletions cut 0 bases from V and 7 bases from J, with 11 bases between. The CDR3 region is CASSVDGGSNSPLHF. CDR3 bases: TGTGCCAGCAGCGTAGACGGGGGAAGCAATTCACCCCTCCACTTT. Complete variable domain (other parts from reference TRBV9 and TRBJ1-6): DSGVTQTPKHLITATGQRVTLRCSPRSGDLSVYWYQQSLDQGLQFLIQYYNGEERAKGNILERFSAQQFPDLHSELNLSSLELGDSALYFCASSVDGGSNSPLHFGNGTRLTVT.

The rearrangement links TRBV4-3 to TRBJ2-1; D gene ambiguous. This CDR3 region has 14 residues. CDR1 is LGHNA and CDR2 is YSLEER in the germline V gene. The V end was cut by 0 bases, the J end by 3 bases, with 6 bases between. CDR3: CASSQDRVYNEQFF. Here the CDR3 DNA reads TGCGCCAGCAGCCAAGATAGGGTCTACAATGAGCAGTTCTTC.

This clone showed up just once. The chain employs TRBV3-1 (or the pseudogene TRBV3-2) and TRBJ2-2; TRBD2 agrees at 8 bases. After removal of 4 bases from V and 7 bases from J, the junction contained 14 bases not matched to a gene. Germline V gene data show CDR1 as LGHDT and CDR2 as YNNKEL (reference sequence). The CDR3 runs to 17 residues. CDR3 residues: CASSRGTSTPLGGELFF. The CDR3 coding sequence is TGTGCCAGCAGCCGGGGGACTAGTACCCCCTTGGGCGGGGAGCTGTTTTTT.

The chain carries TRBV7-2 and TRBJ2-1; tentatively, D is TRBD2 (6 bases). Germline V CDR1 and CDR2: SGHTA, FQGNSA. Between the trimmed V and J ends, which lost 1 base and 0 bases, there was a span of 13 bases. This CDR3 has 17 amino acids. The CDR3 nucleotides read TGTGCCAGCAGCTTAGAGGGTCACGGGAGCTCCTACAATGAGCAGTTCTTC. It specifies CASSLEGHGSSYNEQFF.

In this sample, this clone turned up a few times. The chain employs TRBV27 and TRBJ1-5; 7 nucleotides line up with TRBD1. The germline CDR1 and CDR2 sequences are MNHEY and SMNVEV (reference sequence). The CDR3 consists of 15 residues. V dropped 2 bases and J dropped 12; count of bases not matched to a gene: 13. The CDR3 loop is CASSLNGDSGRLQHF. Written as DNA, the CDR3 is TGTGCCAGCAGTTTAAATGGGGACAGTGGAAGACTCCAGCATTTT.

The chain couples TRBV15 to TRBJ1-3, with no clear D. This CDR3 has 13 residues. The V end lost 2 bases, the J end lost 3 bases, and 5 bases lay between the germline ends. CDR1 and CDR2 (germline): LNHNV, YYDKDF (reference sequence). CDR3 residues: CATSRNSGNTIYF. The CDR3 DNA reads TGTGCCACCAGCAGAAACAGTGGAAACACCATATATTTT.

J is TRBJ2-7 and V is TRBV7-2; TRBD1 might be the D (5 bases). The CDR3 length is 14 residues. Trimming pared 2 bases from V and 4 bases from J, leaving 12 bases between. Germline CDR1 SGHTA, CDR2 FQGNSA. CDR3 coding DNA: TGTGCCAGCAGCTTACAAGGGGCTAGTTACGAGCAGTACGTC. It encodes CASSLQGASYEQYV.

This rearrangement joins TRBV9 to TRBJ2-5, with 10 positions matching TRBD2. Unmatched junction bases numbered 0, after V lost 3 bases and J lost 4 bases. Germline CDR1 SGDLS, CDR2 YYNGEE. This CDR3 has 13 amino acids. CDR3 bases: TGTGCCAGCAGCGGACTAGCGGGAGAGACCCAGTACTTC. Its protein product is CASSGLAGETQYF.

The chain couples TRBV7-2 to TRBJ2-7; the D gene is possibly TRBD2 (6 bases). Trimming removed 5 bases from V and 0 bases from J, with 14 bases in between. This CDR3 is 15 amino acids long. Germline values: CDR1 SGHTA, CDR2 FQGNSA. The CDR3 protein is CASSATGTPSYEQYV. In nucleotides, the CDR3 is TGTGCCAGCAGCGCCACCGGGACTCCCTCCTACGAGCAGTACGTC.

The rearrangement uses TRBV4-3 and TRBJ2-3, with D possibly being TRBD2 (6 bases). The CDR3 is made up of 15 amino acids. Between the trimmed V and J ends, which lost 0 bases and 3 bases, there was a span of 10 bases. Looked up from germline, CDR1 is LGHNA and CDR2 is YSLEER. The CDR3 region is CASSQDRGGTDTQYF. In DNA form, the CDR3 reads TGCGCCAGCAGCCAAGACCGAGGAGGGACAGATACGCAGTATTTT.